Listed below are T cell receptor beta chains from one sample, sequenced in a study of blood T cell repertoires in COVID-19. Assay: immunoSEQ multiplex PCR; the TCRdb copy retains only in-frame clones and omits some. The sample has 68,000 or so clones; 91% are singletons. The specimen sequenced was peripheral blood. The receptors originated from a man aged 40-50 years with COVID-19, enrolled during active disease. The CDR3 runs from the conserved cysteine through the conserved F or W. The D gene is left open where the match is weak. Clone size is stated in some rows and not others, as once, few, many or a class when expanded.

>-|TRBJ2-7|TRBV6-1|TRBD1
TGTGCCAGCAGTGAGGACAGGGGTGGTGGCGAGCAGTACTTC
CASSEDRGGGEQYF
>once|TRBJ1-2|TRBV12-3/TRBV12-4|-
TGTGCCAGCAGATTGAGGAGCTATGGCTACACCTTC
CASRLRSYGYTF
>-|TRBJ2-7|TRBV11-2|-
TGTGCCAGCAGCTCATTAGGAGCGGACTACGAGCAGTACTTC
CASSSLGADYEQYF
>-|TRBJ2-7|TRBV2|TRBD2
TGTGCCAGCAGTGAAAACCCCGCGGGAGTCGAGCAGTACTTC
CASSENPAGVEQYF
>-|TRBJ1-2|TRBV6-5|-
TGTGCCAGCAGCTACGGACAAGGGTTGTATGGCTACACCTTC
CASSYGQGLYGYTF
>-|TRBJ2-7|TRBV6-5|TRBD1
TGTGCCAGCAAGAACAGGGGGTTTTCCTACGAGCAGTACTTC
CASKNRGFSYEQYF
>-|TRBJ2-7|TRBV28|-
TGTGCCAGCAGTCTATCGGGTCCCTACGAGCAGTACTTC
CASSLSGPYEQYF
>-|TRBJ2-3|TRBV7-6|TRBD2
TGTGCCGGCAGCTTAGTTAGCGGGGGGACCATCCCGGGCACAGATACGCAGTATTTT
CAGSLVSGGTIPGTDTQYF
>-|TRBJ1-1|TRBV19|TRBD1
TGTGCCAGTATTAGACAGGGGGAATTAACTGAAGCTTTCTTT
CASIRQGELTEAFF
>-|TRBJ2-1|TRBV18|-
TGTGCCAGCTCACCGACGGACGTTACAGGGGAGCAGTTCTTC
CASSPTDVTGEQFF
>-|TRBJ2-5|TRBV5-1|TRBD1
TGCGCCAGCAGCTCCGGGACAGGGGCCTGGGAGACCCAGTACTTC
CASSSGTGAWETQYF
>-|TRBJ1-3|TRBV28|-
TGTGCCAGCAGCTCGGCCCGCCCTAGCACCATATATTTT
CASSSARPSTIYF
>-|TRBJ1-2|TRBV12-3/TRBV12-4|-
TGTGCCAGCAGCAGGGTGAACTATGGCTACACCTTC
CASSRVNYGYTF
>-|TRBJ2-1|TRBV6-5|TRBD1
TGTGCCAGCACCTCCGGACAGGGCCACGATGAGCAGTTCTTC
CASTSGQGHDEQFF
>few|TRBJ2-3|TRBV10-3|-
TGTGCCATCAGTGAGTCGACCGGGGGGCACGGCGTCACGCAGTATTTT
CAISESTGGHGVTQYF
>-|TRBJ1-2|TRBV7-9|-
TGTGCCAGCAGCGAACAGGGAACCTATGGCTACACCTTC
CASSEQGTYGYTF
>-|TRBJ1-2|TRBV5-4|-
TGTGCCAGCAGCCAGCAGGGGATCTATGGCTACACCTTC
CASSQQGIYGYTF
>once|TRBJ1-3|TRBV30|TRBD1
TGTGCCTACAACTCGGGAACAGGGGGCACTGGAAACACCATATATTTT
CAYNSGTGGTGNTIYF
>-|TRBJ2-3|TRBV19|-
TGTGCCAGTAGTATACGGGAAACAGATACGCAGTATTTT
CASSIRETDTQYF
>-|TRBJ1-3|TRBV28|TRBD1
TGTGCCAGCAGTCCCCTGGACAGGACCTCTGGAAACACCATATATTTT
CASSPLDRTSGNTIYF
>-|TRBJ2-4|TRBV19|-
TGTGCCACCGGTGAGAGGGCGAAAGCCAAAAACATTCAGTACTTC
CATGERAKAKNIQYF
>-|TRBJ1-6|TRBV30|TRBD1
TGTGCCTGGAGTGCGGGTCCGACAGGGGGAGTTTCACCCCTCCACTTT
CAWSAGPTGGVSPLHF
>-|TRBJ2-5|TRBV30|TRBD2
TGTGCCTGGAAACTAGCGGGGGCCCCGGCCCAGTACTTC
CAWKLAGAPAQYF
>-|TRBJ1-2|TRBV2|-
TGTGCCAGCGCCGCAGGGGCGTCCTATGGCTACACCTTC
CASAAGASYGYTF
>-|TRBJ2-4|TRBV6-5|-
TGTGCCAGCATCGGGGGTGCGTCGGCCAAAAACATTCAGTACTTC
CASIGGASAKNIQYF
>-|TRBJ2-1|TRBV10-3|-
TGTGCCATCAAAGGGGATTTGGGTGAGCAGTTCTTC
CAIKGDLGEQFF
>-|TRBJ1-5|TRBV3-1/TRBV3-2|TRBD1
TGTGCCAGCAGCCCCCGGACAGGACCTAATCAGCCCCAGCATTTT
CASSPRTGPNQPQHF
>once|TRBJ2-7|TRBV5-6|-
TGTGCCAGCAGTTCTCTCGCAGGGAACTCCGGGGAGCAGTACTTC
CASSSLAGNSGEQYF
>once|TRBJ2-7|TRBV6-5|-
TGTGCCAGCAGATCCTACTACGAGCAGTACTTC
CASRSYYEQYF
>-|TRBJ2-7|TRBV9|-
TGTGCCAGCAGCGAGGATGGGGGGAGTACCTACGAGCAGTACTTC
CASSEDGGSTYEQYF
>once|TRBJ1-6|TRBV30|-
TGTGCCTGGAGCGGTATGGGGCATTCACCCCTCCACTTT
CAWSGMGHSPLHF
>-|TRBJ2-7|TRBV28|-
TGTGCCAGCAGTTTAGGCGGGGCAGGGAAGGGACACGAGCAGTACTTC
CASSLGGAGKGHEQYF
>-|TRBJ1-2|TRBV10-1|TRBD1
TGCGCCAGCAGTGCCGGACAGGGTCAAAACTATGGCTACACCTTC
CASSAGQGQNYGYTF
>-|TRBJ1-5|TRBV21-1|-
TGTGCCAGCAGCAAAGCGGAGGGGGACAGGTCCAATCAGCCCCAGCATTTT
CASSKAEGDRSNQPQHF
>-|TRBJ1-5|TRBV5-1|-
TGCGCCAGCAGCCCTGTTGGAGGTTATGATCAGCCCCAGCATTTT
CASSPVGGYDQPQHF
>-|TRBJ2-1|TRBV10-3|TRBD1
TGTGCCATCAGTGGGAAGGGACAGGCGAGCTCCTACAATGAGCAGTTCTTC
CAISGKGQASSYNEQFF
>-|TRBJ1-5|TRBV2|-
TGTGCCAGCAGTAAGACAGATAGCAATCAGCCCCAGCATTTT
CASSKTDSNQPQHF
>once|TRBJ2-3|TRBV11-2|-
TGTGCCAGCAGCTTAGACCAGGGGTCGTCAGATACGCAGTATTTT
CASSLDQGSSDTQYF
>-|TRBJ1-3|TRBV6-5|TRBD1
TGTGCCAGCAGTCCCGGGACAGGGGGAAACACCATATATTTT
CASSPGTGGNTIYF
>-|TRBJ2-2|TRBV29-1|-
TGCAGCGTTGGGGTCTCGGGGTCGGACACCGGGGAGCTGTTTTTT
CSVGVSGSDTGELFF
>-|TRBJ2-3|TRBV9|TRBD2
TGTGCCAGCAGTGCTAGCGGGGGGGCTTACGATACGCAGTATTTT
CASSASGGAYDTQYF
>-|TRBJ1-1|TRBV30|TRBD1
TGTGCCTGGAGTCAGGGGGAAGGCATCTGGACTGAAGCTTTCTTT
CAWSQGEGIWTEAFF
>-|TRBJ1-2|TRBV29-1|-
TGCAGCGTTGAGCAGGCTGGCTACACCTTC
CSVEQAGYTF
>-|TRBJ1-1|TRBV3-1/TRBV3-2|TRBD1
TGTGCCAGCAGCCTACAGGGGACAGCGACTGAAGCTTTCTTT
CASSLQGTATEAFF
>once|TRBJ1-4|TRBV30|TRBD1
TGTGCCTGGAGTAGAGGGGGCGCGGATGAAAAACTGTTTTTT
CAWSRGGADEKLFF
>-|TRBJ2-7|TRBV7-3|TRBD2
TGTGCCAGCAGCCTCGGAAGCGGGGGGCCGCCTTACGAGCAGTACTTC
CASSLGSGGPPYEQYF
>-|TRBJ2-1|TRBV3-1/TRBV3-2|TRBD2
TGTGCCAGCAGCCATCCCCCCGCCCGGGGGGGCCCCAATGAGCAGTTCTTC
CASSHPPARGGPNEQFF
>-|TRBJ1-2|TRBV6-5|-
TGTGCCAGCAGGGGCAGCAACTATGGCTACACCTTC
CASRGSNYGYTF
>-|TRBJ2-2|TRBV2|TRBD1
TGTGCCAGCATTAAGGGACAGCCGGAAACCGGGGAGCTGTTTTTT
CASIKGQPETGELFF
>-|TRBJ2-1|TRBV6-1|-
TGTGCCAGCAGTGATCGAGGAGACAATGAGCAGTTCTTC
CASSDRGDNEQFF
>-|TRBJ2-7|TRBV19|-
TGTGCCAGTAAACCGGCAGGGCCCGGCGAGCAGTACTTC
CASKPAGPGEQYF
>-|TRBJ1-4|TRBV2|TRBD1
TGTGCCAGCAATGGACAGGGTTTCGAAAAACTGTTTTTT
CASNGQGFEKLFF